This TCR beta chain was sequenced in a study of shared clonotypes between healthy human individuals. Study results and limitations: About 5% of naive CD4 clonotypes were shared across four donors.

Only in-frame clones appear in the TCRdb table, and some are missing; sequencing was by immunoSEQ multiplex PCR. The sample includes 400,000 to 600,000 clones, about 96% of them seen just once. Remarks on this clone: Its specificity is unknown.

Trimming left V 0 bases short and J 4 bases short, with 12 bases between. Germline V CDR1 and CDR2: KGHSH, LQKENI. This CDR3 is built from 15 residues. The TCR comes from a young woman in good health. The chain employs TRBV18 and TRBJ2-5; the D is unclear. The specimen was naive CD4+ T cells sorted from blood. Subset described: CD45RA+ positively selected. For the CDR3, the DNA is TGTGCCAGCTCACCACCTAACTCGCTAAGAGAGACCCAGTACTTC. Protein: CASSPPNSLRETQYF.